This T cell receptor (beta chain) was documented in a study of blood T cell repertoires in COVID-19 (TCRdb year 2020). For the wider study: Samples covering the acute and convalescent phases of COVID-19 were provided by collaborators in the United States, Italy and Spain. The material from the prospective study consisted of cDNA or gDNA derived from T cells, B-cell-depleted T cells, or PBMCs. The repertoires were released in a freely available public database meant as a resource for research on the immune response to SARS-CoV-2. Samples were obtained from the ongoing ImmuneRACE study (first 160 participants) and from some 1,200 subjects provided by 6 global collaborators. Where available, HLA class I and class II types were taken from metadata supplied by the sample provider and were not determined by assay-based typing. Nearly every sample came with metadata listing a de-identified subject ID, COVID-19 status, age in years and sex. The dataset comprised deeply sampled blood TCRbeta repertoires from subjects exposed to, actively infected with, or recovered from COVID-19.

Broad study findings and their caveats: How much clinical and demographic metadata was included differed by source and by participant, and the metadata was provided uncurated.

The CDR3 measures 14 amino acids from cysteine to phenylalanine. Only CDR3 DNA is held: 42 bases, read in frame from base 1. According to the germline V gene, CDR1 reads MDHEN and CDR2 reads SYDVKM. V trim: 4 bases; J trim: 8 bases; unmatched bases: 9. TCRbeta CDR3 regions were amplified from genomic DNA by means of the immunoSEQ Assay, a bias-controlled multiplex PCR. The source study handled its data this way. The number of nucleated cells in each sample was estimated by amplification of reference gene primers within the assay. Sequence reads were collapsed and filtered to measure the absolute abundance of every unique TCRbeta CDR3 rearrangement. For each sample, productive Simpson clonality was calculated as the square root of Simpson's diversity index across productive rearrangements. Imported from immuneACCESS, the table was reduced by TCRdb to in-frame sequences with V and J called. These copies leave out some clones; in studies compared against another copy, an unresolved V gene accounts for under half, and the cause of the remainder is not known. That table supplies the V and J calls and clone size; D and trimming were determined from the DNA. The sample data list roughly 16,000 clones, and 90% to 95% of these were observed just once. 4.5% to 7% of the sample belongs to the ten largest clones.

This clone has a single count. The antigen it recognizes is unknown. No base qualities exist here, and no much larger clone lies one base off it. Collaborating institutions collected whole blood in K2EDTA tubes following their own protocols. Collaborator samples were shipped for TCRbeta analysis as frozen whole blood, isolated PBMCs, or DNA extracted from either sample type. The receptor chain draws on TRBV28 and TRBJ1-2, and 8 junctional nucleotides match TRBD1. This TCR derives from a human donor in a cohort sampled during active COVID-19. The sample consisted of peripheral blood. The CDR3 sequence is CASSSGTGVGGYTF. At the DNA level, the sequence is TGTGCCAGCAGTTCCGGGACAGGAGTGGGAGGCTACACCTTC.